This T cell receptor beta chain was retrieved from a study of blood T cell repertoires in COVID-19. The CDR3 totals 14 residues. The V gene lost 6 bases and the J gene lost 8 bases, with 19 bases spanning the gap. The germline CDR1 and CDR2 sequences are KGHSH and LQKENI. Measured with immunoSEQ multiplex PCR; TCRdb has only the in-frame clones, and not every one. Of about 220,000 clones listed, roughly 85% are singletons. V and J are TRBV18 and TRBJ1-2, with D tentatively TRBD1 (6 bases). The clonotype was recovered from a woman in her seventies with COVID-19, enrolled during active disease. Sequencing was performed on peripheral blood. CDR3: CASSEGQSSSGYTF. In nucleotides, the CDR3 is TGTGCCAGCTCCGAGGGACAATCCTCCAGCGGCTACACCTTC.